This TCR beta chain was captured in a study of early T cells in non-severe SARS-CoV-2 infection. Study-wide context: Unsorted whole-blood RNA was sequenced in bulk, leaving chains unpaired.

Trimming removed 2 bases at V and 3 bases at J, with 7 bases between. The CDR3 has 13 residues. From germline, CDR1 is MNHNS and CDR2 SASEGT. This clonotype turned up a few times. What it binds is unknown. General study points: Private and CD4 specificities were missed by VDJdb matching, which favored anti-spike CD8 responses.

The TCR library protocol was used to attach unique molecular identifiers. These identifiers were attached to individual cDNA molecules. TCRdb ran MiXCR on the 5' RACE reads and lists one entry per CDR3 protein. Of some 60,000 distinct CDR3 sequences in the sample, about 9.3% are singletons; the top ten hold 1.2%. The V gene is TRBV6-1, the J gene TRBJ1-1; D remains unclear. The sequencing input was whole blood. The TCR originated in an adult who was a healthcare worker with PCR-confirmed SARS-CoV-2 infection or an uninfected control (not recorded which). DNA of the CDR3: TGTGCCAGCAGTGAATGGCAACACACTGAAGCTTTCTTT. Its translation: CASSEWQHTEAFF.